These 10 T cell receptor beta chains were sequenced from one sample in a study of shared T cell receptors in the human thymus. Repertoires were generated with immunoSEQ multiplex PCR, while TCRdb's copy carries only in-frame clones and drops some. This sample has roughly 550,000 clones; about four fifths occur once, and the top ten carry more than 0.01%. The sample was also reused in another study, on human thymus T cells.

The sample comprised thymocytes. The receptors come from a boy under three years old with a congenital heart defect.

The chain employs TRBV25-1 and TRBJ1-1; D is ambiguous. This CDR3 region has 15 residues. Germline CDR1 MGHDK, CDR2 SYGVNS. The ends were cut back, 7 bases at V and 2 bases at J, with 17 bases in the middle. CDR3 residues: CASTSNGQPNTEAFF. The CDR3 DNA reads as TGTGCCAGCACCTCTAATGGGCAGCCAAACACTGAAGCTTTCTTT.

This clone was observed a single time. V usage is TRBV4-1 and J usage is TRBJ2-2; 7 positions match TRBD2. The J segment lost 3 bases and the V segment lost 0 bases, leaving 4 bases of the junction unmatched. This CDR3 has 16 amino acids. Looked up from germline, CDR1 is MGHRA and CDR2 is YSYEKL. CDR3: CASSQDKRGDTGELFF. The CDR3 nucleotides are TGCGCCAGCAGCCAAGATAAGCGGGGAGACACCGGGGAGCTGTTTTTT.

In its sample, this clone was seen a few times. The J gene is TRBJ2-3, the V gene TRBV28, with TRBD1 matching over 7 bases. In germline, CDR1 is MDHEN, CDR2 SYDVKM. V gave up 0 bases and J gave up 2 bases; unmatched junction bases: 17. The CDR3 loop spans 20 amino acids. The CDR3 region is CASSLCHHNGRDSSTDTQYF. CDR3 coding DNA: TGTGCCAGCAGTTTATGCCACCACAACGGCCGGGACAGCTCCACAGATACGCAGTATTTT.

The rearrangement uses TRBV7-8 and TRBJ2-2; D gene unclear. CDR1 is SGHVS and CDR2 is FQNEAQ in the germline V gene. CDR3 length: 15 amino acids. V was shortened by 1 base and J by 9 bases, with 15 bases between the two germline ends. As DNA, the CDR3 is TGTGCCAGCAGCTTAGACGCTTACTCTTCGCGGGAGCTGTTTTTT. As protein: CASSLDAYSSRELFF.

This clone was found a few times. The chain carries TRBV5-4 and TRBJ1-3; 11 positions agree with TRBD1. Per germline, CDR1 SGHNT and CDR2 YYREEE (reference sequence). The CDR3 length is 17 residues. Trimming removed 4 bases from V and 6 bases from J; junction bases left unmatched: 12. This chain's CDR3 is CASSDNPDRGPENTIYF. The CDR3 DNA reads as TGTGCCAGCAGCGACAACCCGGACAGGGGGCCAGAAAACACCATATATTTT.

The rearrangement joins TRBV7-9 to TRBJ1-5; maybe TRBD1 (6 bases). This CDR3 region has 16 residues. From germline, CDR1 is SEHNR and CDR2 FQNEAQ (reference sequence). Trimming took off 0 bases at V and 5 bases at J, with 14 bases between the two ends. The DNA of the CDR3 is TGTGCCAGCAGCTTAGCGCGATGGGGGGGCCATCAGCCCCAGCATTTT. It yields the protein CASSLARWGGHQPQHF.

The chain joins TRBV6-6 to TRBJ2-7; TRBD2 matches at 8 bases. Germline lookup yields CDR1 MNHNY and CDR2 SVGAGI (reference sequence). This CDR3 is 16 amino acids long. J lost 0 bases, V lost 2 bases, and 6 bases had no gene match. In nucleotides, the CDR3 is TGTGCCAGCAGTTACCAGGAACTAGCGGACTCCTACGAGCAGTACTTC. As protein: CASSYQELADSYEQYF.

The CDR3 is CASSHTGGTGELFF. The CDR3 DNA reads as TGCGCCAGCAGCCATACGGGGGGCACCGGGGAGCTGTTTTTT. The rearrangement uses TRBV4-3 and TRBJ2-2; 7 bases are shared with TRBD2. Germline trimming cut 3 bases from V and 4 bases from J; bases unmatched to any gene: 2. The CDR3 spans 14 residues. The germline CDR1 and CDR2 sequences are LGHNA and YSLEER.

The chain joins TRBV2 to TRBJ1-4; D is uncertain. The CDR3 is made up of 17 amino acids. Per the germline V gene, CDR1 is SNHLY and CDR2 is FYNNEI. Deletions cut 5 bases from V and 0 bases from J, with 16 bases between. The CDR3 region is CASSQSFQCATNEKLFF. CDR3 in DNA: TGTGCCAGCAGTCAGTCGTTCCAGTGTGCAACTAATGAAAAACTGTTTTTT.

The chain recombines TRBV2 with TRBJ2-7; D might be TRBD2 (6 bases). Germline CDR1 SNHLY, CDR2 FYNNEI. V lost 5 bases, J lost 4 bases, and 15 bases lay in between. The CDR3 spans 14 residues. The CDR3: CASSQTRIMYEQYF. The CDR3 coding sequence is TGTGCCAGCAGTCAGACTAGAATCATGTACGAGCAGTACTTC.